This T cell receptor (beta chain) is drawn from a study of CD8 T cells in Susac syndrome. Germline CDR1 and CDR2: MNHEY and SVGAGI. The CDR3 is 17 amino acids. V shed 2 bases and J 8 bases; nucleotides not matched to a gene: 16. Reverse transcription of roughly 0.5 to 1 ug RNA was carried out with random hexamers. TCRdb re-called the immunoSEQ multiplex PCR reads through MiXCR, storing one row per CDR3 protein. This table holds 250,000 to 300,000 distinct CDR3 sequences, roughly 85% found once. The specimen sequenced was CD8+ T cells from PBMCs. The chain combines TRBV6-5 with TRBJ1-1, with 8 bases lining up with TRBD1. The receptor's source is a human donor with multiple sclerosis. The CDR3 loop reads CASSYGQGFQLGKEAFF. CDR3 sequence (DNA): TGTGCCAGCAGTTACGGACAGGGCTTTCAATTGGGGAAAGAAGCTTTCTTT.